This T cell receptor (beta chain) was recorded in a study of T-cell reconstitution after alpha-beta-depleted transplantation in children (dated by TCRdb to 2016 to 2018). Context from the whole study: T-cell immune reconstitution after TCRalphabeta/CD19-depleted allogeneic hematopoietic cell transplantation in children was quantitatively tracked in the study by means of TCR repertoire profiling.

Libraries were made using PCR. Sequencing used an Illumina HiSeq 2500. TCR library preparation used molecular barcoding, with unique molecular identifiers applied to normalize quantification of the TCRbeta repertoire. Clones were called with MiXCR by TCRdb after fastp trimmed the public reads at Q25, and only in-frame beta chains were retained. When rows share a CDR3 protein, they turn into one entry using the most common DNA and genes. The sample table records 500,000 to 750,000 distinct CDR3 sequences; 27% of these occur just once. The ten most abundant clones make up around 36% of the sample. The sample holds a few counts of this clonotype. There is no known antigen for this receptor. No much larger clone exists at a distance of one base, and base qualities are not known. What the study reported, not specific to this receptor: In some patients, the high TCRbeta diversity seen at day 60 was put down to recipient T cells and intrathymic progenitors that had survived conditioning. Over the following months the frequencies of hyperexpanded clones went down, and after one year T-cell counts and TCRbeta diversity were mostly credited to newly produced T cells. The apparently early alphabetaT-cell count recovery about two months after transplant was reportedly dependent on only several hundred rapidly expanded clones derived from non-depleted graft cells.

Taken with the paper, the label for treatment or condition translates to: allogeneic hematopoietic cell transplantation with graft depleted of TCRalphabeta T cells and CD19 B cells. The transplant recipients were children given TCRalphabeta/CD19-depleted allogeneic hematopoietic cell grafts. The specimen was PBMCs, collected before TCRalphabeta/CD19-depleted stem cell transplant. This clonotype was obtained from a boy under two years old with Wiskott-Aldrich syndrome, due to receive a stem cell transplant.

The CDR3 here reads CASSSPWRGYNEQFF. The DNA sequence is as follows: TGTGCCAGCAGTTCCCCCTGGCGGGGCTACAATGAGCAGTTCTTC. The chain is made from TRBV27 and TRBJ2-1, and possibly TRBD2, on 6 matching bases. CDR1 MNHEY and CDR2 SMNVEV are derived from the germline V gene (reference sequence). V sheds 4 bases and J sheds 3 bases, leaving 13 bases between their ends. From the cysteine through the phenylalanine, the CDR3 covers 15 amino acids. Only CDR3 DNA is held: 45 bases, read in frame from base 1.